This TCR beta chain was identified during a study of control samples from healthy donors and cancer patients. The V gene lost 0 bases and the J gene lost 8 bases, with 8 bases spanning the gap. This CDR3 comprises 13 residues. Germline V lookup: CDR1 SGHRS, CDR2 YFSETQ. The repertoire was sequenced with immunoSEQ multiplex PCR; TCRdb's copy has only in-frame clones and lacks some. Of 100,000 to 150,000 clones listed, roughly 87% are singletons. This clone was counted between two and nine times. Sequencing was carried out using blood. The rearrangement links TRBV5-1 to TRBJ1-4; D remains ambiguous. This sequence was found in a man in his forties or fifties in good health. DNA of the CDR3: TGCGCCAGCAGCTTGGGAGTACGGGAAAAACTGTTTTTT. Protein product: CASSLGVREKLFF.